The rows below give T cell receptor beta chains drawn from one sample of a study of CD8 T cells in ankylosing spondylitis. TCRdb re-analysed the 5' RACE reads in MiXCR, keeping a single row per CDR3 protein. Of about 840,000 distinct CDR3 sequences listed, 10% to 15% are singletons. The material sequenced was blood, either unsorted or a sorted T cell fraction (not recorded which). All receptors come from a male donor with ankylosing spondylitis. CDR3s include the opening cysteine and the closing phenylalanine or tryptophan. D genes are given only for firm matches. Clone size is given for some rows only: seen once, a few or many times, or a class if the clone is expanded.

v_call: TRBV6-2/TRBV6-3
clone_size: NA
d_call: NA
j_call: TRBJ1-4
cdr3_aa: CASSYPGGNEKLFF
cdr3_nt: TGTGCCAGCAGTTATCCGGGGGGAAATGAAAAACTGTTTTTT

v_call: TRBV4-3
clone_size: NA
d_call: NA
j_call: TRBJ2-2
cdr3_aa: CASSQVMLRNWNPPGELFF
cdr3_nt: TGCGCCAGCAGCCAAGTAATGCTCAGGAACTGGAACCCACCCGGGGAGCTGTTTTTT

v_call: TRBV18
clone_size: many
d_call: NA
j_call: TRBJ2-7
cdr3_aa: CASSESFSYEQYF
cdr3_nt: TGTGCCAGCTCAGAGAGTTTCTCCTACGAGCAGTACTTC

v_call: TRBV15
clone_size: NA
d_call: NA
j_call: TRBJ1-2
cdr3_aa: CATSSQGYDHGYTF
cdr3_nt: TGTGCCACCAGCAGTCAAGGGTATGACCATGGCTACACCTTC

v_call: TRBV10-3
clone_size: few
d_call: NA
j_call: TRBJ1-6
cdr3_aa: CAISTGSAPLHF
cdr3_nt: TGTGCCATCAGCACAGGGTCGGCACCCCTCCACTTT

v_call: TRBV9
clone_size: NA
d_call: NA
j_call: TRBJ1-2
cdr3_aa: CASSVVATNYGYTF
cdr3_nt: TGTGCCAGCAGCGTAGTGGCTACTAACTATGGCTACACCTTC

v_call: TRBV27
clone_size: many
d_call: TRBD1
j_call: TRBJ1-3
cdr3_aa: CASSFHPLGQGTGNTIYF
cdr3_nt: TGTGCCAGCAGTTTCCACCCCCTCGGACAGGGGACCGGAAACACCATATATTTT

v_call: TRBV29-1
clone_size: NA
d_call: NA
j_call: TRBJ2-5
cdr3_aa: CSGGGGGGETQYF
cdr3_nt: TGCAGCGGCGGAGGAGGGGGCGGAGAGACCCAGTACTTC

v_call: TRBV7-9
clone_size: many
d_call: NA
j_call: TRBJ2-4
cdr3_aa: CASTSWQGFDIQYF
cdr3_nt: TGTGCCAGCACCTCGTGGCAAGGTTTCGACATTCAGTACTTC

v_call: TRBV7-3
clone_size: NA
d_call: NA
j_call: TRBJ2-3
cdr3_aa: CASSLNANPDTQYF
cdr3_nt: TGTGCCAGCAGCCTAAACGCTAACCCAGATACGCAGTATTTT

v_call: TRBV6-5
clone_size: few
d_call: NA
j_call: TRBJ1-6
cdr3_aa: CASSLSRESPLHF
cdr3_nt: TGTGCCAGCAGTTTAAGCAGGGAATCACCCCTCCACTTT

v_call: TRBV4-2
clone_size: many
d_call: NA
j_call: TRBJ2-2
cdr3_aa: CASSRDKGTGGELFF
cdr3_nt: TGTGCCAGCAGCCGCGACAAGGGAACTGGCGGGGAGCTGTTTTTT

v_call: TRBV18
clone_size: few
d_call: NA
j_call: TRBJ2-5
cdr3_aa: CASSPRVYRVETQYF
cdr3_nt: TGTGCCAGCTCACCACGGGTCTACAGGGTAGAGACCCAGTACTTC

v_call: TRBV2
clone_size: NA
d_call: NA
j_call: TRBJ1-1
cdr3_aa: CASMIEVNTEAFF
cdr3_nt: TGTGCCAGCATGATTGAGGTAAACACTGAAGCTTTCTTT

v_call: TRBV10-3
clone_size: few
d_call: TRBD2
j_call: TRBJ2-3
cdr3_aa: CAISERLAASTDTQYF
cdr3_nt: TGTGCCATCAGTGAGAGACTAGCCGCCAGCACAGATACGCAGTATTTT

v_call: TRBV20-1
clone_size: NA
d_call: NA
j_call: TRBJ2-7
cdr3_aa: CSANNPGGRPSYEQYF
cdr3_nt: TGCAGTGCCAATAATCCCGGGGGACGGCCCTCCTACGAGCAGTACTTC

v_call: TRBV27
clone_size: few
d_call: NA
j_call: TRBJ2-3
cdr3_aa: CASRSGLGPDTQYF
cdr3_nt: TGTGCCAGCCGTAGCGGCCTAGGTCCAGATACGCAGTATTTT

v_call: TRBV20-1
clone_size: NA
d_call: TRBD2
j_call: TRBJ2-5
cdr3_aa: CSATWTSSRKTQYF
cdr3_nt: TGCAGTGCCACCTGGACTAGTAGTAGAAAGACCCAGTACTTC

v_call: TRBV20-1
clone_size: few
d_call: TRBD2
j_call: TRBJ2-7
cdr3_aa: CSAYIAGASYEQYF
cdr3_nt: TGCAGTGCTTACATAGCGGGAGCCTCCTACGAGCAGTACTTC

v_call: TRBV20-1
clone_size: many
d_call: NA
j_call: TRBJ2-7
cdr3_aa: CSAKQATRSSYEQYF
cdr3_nt: TGCAGTGCTAAACAGGCGACTAGGAGCTCCTACGAGCAGTACTTC

v_call: TRBV7-9
clone_size: NA
d_call: NA
j_call: TRBJ2-5
cdr3_aa: CASTEGRVRETQYF
cdr3_nt: TGTGCCAGCACCGAGGGACGGGTCAGGGAGACCCAGTACTTC

v_call: TRBV5-1
clone_size: few
d_call: NA
j_call: TRBJ2-7
cdr3_aa: CASSLAKTGSSYEQYF
cdr3_nt: TGCGCCAGCAGCTTGGCCAAGACAGGTAGCTCCTACGAGCAGTACTTC

v_call: TRBV25-1
clone_size: NA
d_call: NA
j_call: TRBJ1-4
cdr3_aa: CASSRRQANEKLFF
cdr3_nt: TGTGCCAGCAGCCGACGACAGGCTAATGAAAAACTGTTTTTT

v_call: TRBV4-3
clone_size: few
d_call: NA
j_call: TRBJ1-1
cdr3_aa: CASSQVTFAREAFF
cdr3_nt: TGCGCCAGCAGCCAAGTGACCTTCGCCCGTGAAGCTTTCTTT